This T cell receptor (beta chain) was captured by sequencing in a study of response to subunit inactivated influenza vaccine. General study results and limits: It was suggested by the authors that few new T cells are recruited by each seasonal influenza vaccination.

One entry per CDR3 protein, called by TCRdb with MiXCR from the RT-PCR reads. The data show some 480,000 distinct CDR3 sequences, 9.5% to 13% seen once. Germline CDR1 and CDR2: SGHRS and YFSETQ. The CDR3 is 15 amino acids. V gave up 0 bases and J gave up 5 bases, with 11 bases separating them. This clonotype was observed a handful of times. Its antigen is still unknown. The J gene is TRBJ2-2, the V gene TRBV5-1; no definite D call. Here the sequenced sample was PBMCs from blood, taken 35 to 45 days after vaccination. The TCR originated in a man between 50 and 59 years old who received an inactivated influenza vaccine. CDR3 DNA sequence: TGCGCCAGCAGCTTGGAACTCAGTCGAACCGGGGAGCTGTTTTTT. Translation gives CASSLELSRTGELFF.